This passage covers 32 T cell receptor beta chains from one sample sequenced in a study of long-term antiretroviral therapy in people with HIV. The assay, immunoSEQ v3.0, was run at survey level. Profiled with immunoSEQ multiplex PCR; TCRdb holds only in-frame clones, not every one. The data contain about 24,000 clones, 85% to 95% of them seen just once; the ten biggest clones take up 2.2%. The input for sequencing was unsorted PBMCs, taken around 4.7 years after starting antiretroviral therapy. The receptors originated from a woman in her forties or fifties with HIV.

The chain combines TRBV27 with TRBJ2-4; tentative D call: TRBD2 (6 bases). The CDR3 is 13 amino acids. The V end lost 7 bases, the J end lost 9 bases, and 16 bases lay between the germline ends. The V gene's germline CDR1 is MNHEY and CDR2 SMNVEV (reference sequence). CDR3: CASNAGGRGIQYF. For the CDR3, the DNA is TGTGCCAGCAATGCCGGGGGACGCGGCATTCAGTACTTC.

Here the CDR3 reads CASSSGYTGELFF. The CDR3 region has the DNA TGTGCCAGCAGCTCTGGCTACACCGGGGAGCTGTTTTTT. The chain couples TRBV7-3 to TRBJ2-2; D remains unclear. Trimming cost V 4 bases and J 3 bases, with 6 bases left between them. There are 13 residues in the CDR3. Germline assignment: CDR1 SGHTA and CDR2 FQGTGA.

J is TRBJ2-6 and V is TRBV5-1, with TRBD1 matching 8 bases. V lost 3 bases, J lost 2 bases, and 1 base stayed unmatched. This CDR3 region has 15 residues. Germline V gene lookup returns CDR1 SGHRS and CDR2 YFSETQ. The CDR3 spells CASSSGGTGANVLTF. The CDR3 nucleotides are TGCGCCAGCAGCTCAGGGGGCACTGGGGCCAACGTCCTGACTTTC.

The chain employs TRBV5-1 and TRBJ1-1, with 11 bases that match TRBD1. The V segment lost 2 bases and the J segment 5 bases; nucleotides outside the gene matches: 2. The CDR3 is made up of 14 amino acids. The germline V gene has CDR1 SGHRS and CDR2 YFSETQ. In DNA form, the CDR3 reads TGCGCCAGCAGCTTTGGGACAGGGGGAACTGAAGCTTTCTTT. Translating gives CASSFGTGGTEAFF.

The chain carries TRBV27 and TRBJ2-2, with D perhaps TRBD2 (6 bases). Trimming removed 4 bases at V and 3 bases at J, with 18 bases between. CDR3 size: 17 residues. Germline CDR1 MNHEY, CDR2 SMNVEV (reference sequence). As DNA, the CDR3 is TGTGCCAGCAGTTCGGATCAGACTAGTGCAGACACCGGGGAGCTGTTTTTT. This encodes CASSSDQTSADTGELFF.

The chain couples TRBV6-1 to TRBJ1-3, with unresolved D. Trimming removed 3 bases from V and 2 bases from J, with 14 bases in between. The germline CDR1 and CDR2 sequences are MNHNS and SASEGT. CDR3 length: 16 amino acids. This CDR3 reads CASSEFLMGTGNTIYF. The CDR3 DNA reads TGTGCCAGCAGTGAGTTCCTGATGGGTACTGGAAACACCATATATTTT.

The chain employs TRBV19 and TRBJ1-4; TRBD1 matches 9 bases. Germline values: CDR1 LNHDA, CDR2 SQIVND (reference sequence). The trim removed 10 bases at V and 8 bases at J, leaving 8 bases unmatched. CDR3 length: 13 residues. CDR3 DNA: TGTGCCACCAGACCGGGACAGGGCGAAAAACTGTTTTTT. Translating gives CATRPGQGEKLFF.

The V gene is TRBV11-3, the J gene TRBJ2-2, with D possibly TRBD2 on 5 matching bases. The germline V and J ends were trimmed by 5 bases and 4 bases, with 17 bases remaining between them. The germline V gene has CDR1 SGHNT and CDR2 YENEEA. The CDR3 has 16 residues. The CDR3 sequence: CASSPMSGRVTGELFF. CDR3 DNA sequence: TGTGCCAGCAGCCCGATGTCGGGGAGAGTCACCGGGGAGCTGTTTTTT.

This clone was observed a few times. This chain links TRBV9 with TRBJ2-2, with 15 bases that match TRBD2. With 0 bases clipped from V and 1 base from J, the junction kept 4 bases outside the gene matches. Per germline, CDR1 SGDLS and CDR2 YYNGEE. This CDR3 is built from 19 residues. For the CDR3, the DNA is TGTGCCAGCAGCGTAGGGGGACTAGCGGGAGGAAAGAACACCGGGGAGCTGTTTTTT. This translates into CASSVGGLAGGKNTGELFF.

The chain has TRBV19 and TRBJ1-2; D is ambiguous. The ends were cut back, 10 bases at V and 2 bases at J, with 20 bases in the middle. The CDR3 spans 15 residues. In germline, CDR1 is LNHDA, CDR2 SQIVND (reference sequence). The CDR3 here is CATLMSALANYGYTF. CDR3 DNA sequence: TGTGCCACCCTGATGAGCGCTCTCGCCAACTATGGCTACACCTTC.

The rearrangement uses TRBV2 and TRBJ2-3; the match to TRBD1 covers 9 bases. Germline assignment: CDR1 SNHLY and CDR2 FYNNEI. J gave up 1 base and V 8 bases, and 10 bases lay outside the gene matches. The length of the CDR3 is 16 residues. Here the CDR3 DNA reads TGTGCCAGCGGTTTCCACCGGACAGGGGGCACAGATACGCAGTATTTT. Translated, it gives CASGFHRTGGTDTQYF.

CDR3 nucleotides: TGCGCCAGCAGCCAAGTCAGCAAGGGTTCGGAGACCCAGTACTTC. It is translated as CASSQVSKGSETQYF. V gene TRBV4-1 combines with J gene TRBJ2-5; D uncertain. Germline-derived CDR1 and CDR2 are MGHRA and YSYEKL. This CDR3 is built from 15 residues. V lost 1 base to trimming and J lost 5 bases, with 14 bases between them.

The chain carries TRBV10-3 and TRBJ1-4, with D possibly TRBD1 on 6 matching bases. This CDR3 contains 14 residues. Trimming left V 7 bases short and J 8 bases short, with 17 bases between. Germline CDR1 and CDR2: ENHRY and SYGVKD. The DNA of the CDR3 is TGTGCCATCAAAGAACAGGGTGGTCAAGAAAAACTGTTTTTT. Protein: CAIKEQGGQEKLFF.

The rearrangement links TRBV7-2 to TRBJ2-4; 7 bases match TRBD1. The germline gives CDR1 SGHTA, CDR2 FQGNSA. J lost 7 bases, V lost 4 bases, and 7 bases had no gene match. This CDR3 has 14 residues. CDR3 coding DNA: TGTGCCAGCAGCTCTACGACAGGGTGGAACATTCAGTACTTC. Protein sequence: CASSSTTGWNIQYF.

The chain couples TRBV6-1 to TRBJ1-5, with D unclear. The germline V and J ends were trimmed by 2 bases and 6 bases, with 2 bases remaining between them. CDR3 size: 11 residues. CDR1 MNHNS and CDR2 SASEGT come from the germline V gene. This CDR3 is CASSERQPQHF. The CDR3 nucleotides are TGTGCCAGCAGTGAACGTCAGCCCCAGCATTTT.

This chain connects TRBV5-1 to TRBJ2-5, with 11 bases lining up with TRBD2. Germline V gives CDR1 SGHRS, CDR2 YFSETQ. The length of the CDR3 is 14 residues. With 4 bases clipped from V and 3 bases from J, the junction kept 2 bases outside the gene matches. The CDR3 protein is CASSTTSGKETQYF. The CDR3 coding sequence is TGCGCCAGCAGCACGACTAGCGGGAAAGAGACCCAGTACTTC.

V and J are TRBV19 and TRBJ2-7; 8 bases match TRBD1. V gave up 3 bases and J gave up 1 base; unmatched junction bases: 2. This CDR3 spans 14 amino acids. The germline CDR1 and CDR2 sequences are LNHDA and SQIVND (reference sequence). The CDR3 loop is CASSMQGASYEQYF. For the CDR3, the DNA is TGTGCCAGTAGTATGCAGGGGGCGTCCTACGAGCAGTACTTC.

The chain carries TRBV10-3 and TRBJ1-3; possible D gene TRBD1, 6 bases. Germline V gene sequence: CDR1 ENHRY, CDR2 SYGVKD. The germline V and J ends were trimmed by 3 bases and 2 bases, with 8 bases remaining between them. CDR3 size: 14 residues. CDR3 sequence: CAISEGQTGNTIYF. In DNA form, the CDR3 reads TGTGCCATCAGTGAAGGACAGACTGGAAACACCATATATTTT.

The chain couples TRBV9 to TRBJ2-2; D unclear. Germline V lookup: CDR1 SGDLS, CDR2 YYNGEE. The CDR3 consists of 18 residues. V was trimmed by 0 bases and J by 0 bases, leaving 15 bases between them. In DNA form, the CDR3 reads TGTGCCAGCAGCGTAGCAATCTCGGTCTACTCGAACACCGGGGAGCTGTTTTTT. It translates to CASSVAISVYSNTGELFF.

The chain has TRBV6-5 and TRBJ2-2, with no clear D. The ends were cut back, 1 base at V and 1 base at J, with 4 bases in the middle. CDR3 size: 14 residues. Germline V gene data show CDR1 as MNHEY and CDR2 as SVGAGI. CDR3 in amino acids: CASSYYMNTGELFF. CDR3 coding DNA: TGTGCCAGCAGTTACTATATGAACACCGGGGAGCTGTTTTTT.

J is TRBJ2-5 and V is TRBV25-1; 11 bases match TRBD2. V shed 6 bases and J 5 bases; nucleotides not matched to a gene: 8. Germline loops: CDR1 MGHDK, CDR2 SYGVNS. The length of the CDR3 is 15 residues. The CDR3 reads CASSLSGRAFETQYF. For the CDR3, the DNA is TGTGCCAGCAGCCTTAGCGGGAGGGCCTTTGAGACCCAGTACTTC.

The chain carries TRBV19 and TRBJ2-7; 8 bases are a match to TRBD2. Germline loops: CDR1 LNHDA, CDR2 SQIVND (reference sequence). CDR3 length equals 11 residues. The trim removed 10 bases at V and 13 bases at J, leaving 12 bases unmatched. The CDR3: CATDQAGVLYF. In DNA form, the CDR3 reads TGTGCCACCGACCAAGCGGGAGTGCTCTACTTC.

The chain carries TRBV11-2 and TRBJ2-1; D unresolved. Germline V CDR1 and CDR2: SGHAT, FQNNGV. The ends were cut back, 0 bases at V and 7 bases at J, with 7 bases in the middle. The CDR3 runs 13 residues. CDR3 sequence (DNA): TGTGCCAGCAGCTTAGATGTTGGGAATGAGCAGTTCTTC. Protein product: CASSLDVGNEQFF. The full variable domain, in which reference TRBV11-2 and TRBJ2-1 provide the parts outside the CDR3, is EAGVAQSPRYKIIEKRQSVAFWCNPISGHATLYWYQQILGQGPKLLIQFQNNGVVDDSQLPKDRFSAERLKGVDSTLKIQPAKLEDSAVYLCASSLDVGNEQFFGPGTRLTVL.

The chain has TRBV5-1 and TRBJ1-2; TRBD1 aligns across 10 bases. This CDR3 spans 15 amino acids. Germline CDR1 is SGHRS and CDR2 is YFSETQ. V gave up 6 bases and J gave up 5 bases; unmatched junction bases: 10. The CDR3 DNA is TGCGCCAGCAATGACCCGGGACAGGGGTCTTATGGCTACACCTTC. Residues: CASNDPGQGSYGYTF.

The chain uses TRBV9 and TRBJ2-2; 10 bases fit TRBD2. J gave up 5 bases and V 2 bases, and 9 bases lay outside the gene matches. CDR1 SGDLS and CDR2 YYNGEE come from the germline V gene. The CDR3 is 17 amino acids. The DNA for the CDR3 is TGTGCCAGCAGCGTCTCTAGCGGGAGTGGAGGGACCGGGGAGCTGTTTTTT. Translation: CASSVSSGSGGTGELFF.

The chain employs TRBV2 and TRBJ1-1; D gene ambiguous. Between the trimmed V and J ends, which lost 6 bases and 2 bases, there was a span of 10 bases. Germline V lookup: CDR1 SNHLY, CDR2 FYNNEI. The CDR3 is 13 amino acids. The CDR3 coding sequence is TGTGCCAGCAGAAATTACCAAAACACTGAAGCTTTCTTT. Translation: CASRNYQNTEAFF.

This clone has just one count. The V gene is TRBV12-2, the J gene TRBJ1-1; the listed D gene, TRBD1, was not tested against the DNA. TRBV12-2 corresponds to a pseudogene. The CDR3 length is 18 residues. CDR3 sequence (DNA): TGTGCAAGTCGCCCCCCCACCCGACAGGGCGGAACGAACACTGAAGCTTTCTTT. As protein: CASRPPTRQGGTNTEAFF.

V gene TRBV29-1 combines with J gene TRBJ2-1; D is uncertain. The CDR3 is made up of 9 amino acids. The germline V gene has CDR1 SQVTM and CDR2 ANQGSEA. The ends were cut back, 3 bases at V and 13 bases at J, with 7 bases in the middle. Here the CDR3 DNA reads TGCAGCGTTGAGTTGTCCCAGTTCTTC. Translation: CSVELSQFF.

The gene calls are TRBV6-1 and TRBJ1-3; the match to TRBD1 covers 9 bases. This CDR3 contains 18 residues. Germline V lookup: CDR1 MNHNS, CDR2 SASEGT. J gave up 2 bases and V 2 bases, and 10 bases lay outside the gene matches. Here the CDR3 DNA reads TGTGCCAGCAGTGAAAGCCGGGACAGGGCCAATCCTGGAAACACCATATATTTT. Translated: CASSESRDRANPGNTIYF.

The CDR3 is CASSLDPGHEQFF. The CDR3 bases are TGTGCCAGCAGCTTAGACCCCGGGCATGAGCAGTTCTTC. The chain carries TRBV7-6 and TRBJ2-1, with D unresolved. Trimming pared 1 base from V and 8 bases from J, leaving 9 bases between. CDR3 length: 13 residues. The germline CDR1 and CDR2 sequences are SGHVS and FNYEAQ.

The J gene is TRBJ2-1, the V gene TRBV19; D unclear. Looked up from germline, CDR1 is LNHDA and CDR2 is SQIVND (reference sequence). The V end was cut by 5 bases, the J end by 8 bases, with 10 bases between. The length of the CDR3 is 12 residues. The CDR3 sequence is CASSFKVHEQFF. Here the CDR3 DNA reads TGTGCCAGTAGTTTTAAGGTCCATGAGCAGTTCTTC.

The rearrangement joins TRBV6-5 to TRBJ1-2, with 8 positions matching TRBD1. The CDR3 runs to 11 residues. The ends lost 8 bases at V and 4 bases at J; junction bases unmatched: 0. Germline loops: CDR1 MNHEY, CDR2 SVGAGI. The CDR3 sequence is CASGQGYGYTF. The CDR3, as DNA: TGTGCCAGCGGACAGGGCTATGGCTACACCTTC.